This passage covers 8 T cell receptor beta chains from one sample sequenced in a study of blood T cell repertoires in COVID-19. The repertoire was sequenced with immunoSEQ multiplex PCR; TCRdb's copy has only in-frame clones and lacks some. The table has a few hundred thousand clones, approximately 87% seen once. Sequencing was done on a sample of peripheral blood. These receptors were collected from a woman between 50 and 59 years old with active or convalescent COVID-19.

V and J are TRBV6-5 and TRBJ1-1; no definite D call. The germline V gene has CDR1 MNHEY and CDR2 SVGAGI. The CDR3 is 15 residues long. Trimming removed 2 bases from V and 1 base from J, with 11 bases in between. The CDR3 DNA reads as TGTGCCAGCAGTTACACTCCGGTTACGAACACTGAAGCTTTCTTT. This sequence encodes CASSYTPVTNTEAFF.

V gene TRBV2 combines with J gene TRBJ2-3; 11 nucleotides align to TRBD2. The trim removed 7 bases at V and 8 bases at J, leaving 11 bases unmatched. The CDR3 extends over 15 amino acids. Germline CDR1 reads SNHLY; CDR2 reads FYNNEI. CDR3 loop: CASMGGTSGVGTQYF. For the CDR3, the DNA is TGTGCCAGCATGGGAGGGACTAGCGGAGTGGGTACGCAGTATTTT. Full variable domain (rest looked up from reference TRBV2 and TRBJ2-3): EPEVTQTPSHQVTQMGQEVILRCVPISNHLYFYWYRQILGQKVEFLVSFYNNEISEKSEIFDDQFSVERPDGSNFTLKIRSTKLEDSAMYFCASMGGTSGVGTQYFGPGTRLTVL.

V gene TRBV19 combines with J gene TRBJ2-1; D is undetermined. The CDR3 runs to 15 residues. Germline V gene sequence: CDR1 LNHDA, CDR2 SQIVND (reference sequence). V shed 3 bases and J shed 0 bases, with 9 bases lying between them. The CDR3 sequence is CASSIQDSSYNEQFF. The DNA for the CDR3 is TGTGCCAGTAGTATTCAGGATAGCTCCTACAATGAGCAGTTCTTC.

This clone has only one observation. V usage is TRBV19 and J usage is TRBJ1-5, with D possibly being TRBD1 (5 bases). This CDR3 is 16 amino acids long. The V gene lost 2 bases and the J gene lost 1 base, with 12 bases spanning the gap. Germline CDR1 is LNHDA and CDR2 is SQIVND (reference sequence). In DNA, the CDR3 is TGTGCCAGTAGTATAAGAAGGGGCCAGAGCAATCAGCCCCAGCATTTT. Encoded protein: CASSIRRGQSNQPQHF.

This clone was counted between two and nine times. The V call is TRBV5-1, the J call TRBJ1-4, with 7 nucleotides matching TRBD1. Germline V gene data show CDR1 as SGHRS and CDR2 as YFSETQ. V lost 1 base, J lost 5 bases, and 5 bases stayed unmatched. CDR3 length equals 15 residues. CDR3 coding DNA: TGCGCCAGCAGCTTGAACAGGGGAATGAATGAAAAACTGTTTTTT. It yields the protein CASSLNRGMNEKLFF.

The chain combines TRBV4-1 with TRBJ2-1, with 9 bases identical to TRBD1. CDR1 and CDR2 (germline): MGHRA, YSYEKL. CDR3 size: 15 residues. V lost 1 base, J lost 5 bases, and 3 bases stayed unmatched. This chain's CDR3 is CASSQVGQGNNEQFF. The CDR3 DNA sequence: TGCGCCAGCAGCCAAGTGGGACAGGGAAACAATGAGCAGTTCTTC.

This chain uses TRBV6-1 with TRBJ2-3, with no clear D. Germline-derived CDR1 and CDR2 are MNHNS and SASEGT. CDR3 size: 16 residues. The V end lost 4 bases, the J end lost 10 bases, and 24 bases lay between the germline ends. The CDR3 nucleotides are TGTGCCAGCAGTGGTCCGTGGGCCCTAACAGAACATTCGCAGTATTTT. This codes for CASSGPWALTEHSQYF.

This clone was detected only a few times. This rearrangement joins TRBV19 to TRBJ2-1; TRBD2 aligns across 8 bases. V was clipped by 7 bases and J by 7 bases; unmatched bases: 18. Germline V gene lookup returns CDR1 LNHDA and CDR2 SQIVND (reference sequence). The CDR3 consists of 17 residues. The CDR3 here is CASTTGAAGTRRNEQFF. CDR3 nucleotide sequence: TGTGCCAGTACTACGGGGGCCGCGGGGACTAGGAGGAATGAGCAGTTCTTC. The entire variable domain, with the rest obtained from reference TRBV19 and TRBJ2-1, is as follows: DGGITQSPKYLFRKEGQNVTLSCEQNLNHDAMYWYRQDPGQGLRLIYYSQIVNDFQKGDIAEGYSVSREKKESFPLTVTSAQKNPTAFYLCASTTGAAGTRRNEQFFGPGTRLTVL.